This TCR beta chain emerged from a study of PD-1 blockade in mismatch repair-deficient tumors. Study observations and caveats: Rapid post-treatment expansion, then contraction, generally preceding radiologic response, marked tumor-resident clones.

TCRdb keeps only in-frame clones here, not all; method: immunoSEQ multiplex PCR. The table includes roughly 37,000 clones, approximately 88% detected once. Points on this clone: Its target is not known.

The CDR3 length is 14 residues. Trimming removed 3 bases from V and 8 bases from J, with 16 bases in between. Germline CDR1 is MGHDK and CDR2 is SYGVNS. This sequence was found in an adult with mismatch repair-deficient cancer. The sample in question was PBMCs, obtained roughly nine months after starting pembrolizumab. The rearrangement joins TRBV25-1 to TRBJ1-2; TRBD1 is a possible D gene (6 bases). CDR3 loop: CASSDLTGSDGYTF. CDR3 DNA sequence: TGTGCCAGCAGTGACTTAACAGGGAGCGACGGCTACACCTTC.